The 8 T cell receptor beta chains below come from one sample, sequenced in a study of blood T cell repertoires in COVID-19. Using immunoSEQ multiplex PCR, the repertoire was profiled, and TCRdb retains in-frame clones only, with some absent. This table holds about 82,000 clones, under 90% found once. The sample taken for sequencing was peripheral blood. All receptors come from an elderly man with acute or convalescent COVID-19.

The chain links TRBV6-5 to TRBJ1-2, with 8 positions matching TRBD1. This CDR3 comprises 15 residues. Trimming removed 5 bases from V and 8 bases from J; junction bases left unmatched: 13. Germline V gives CDR1 MNHEY, CDR2 SVGAGI. The CDR3 DNA reads TGTGCCAGCAGTCCCCTGGACAGGGTAGTAGGGGGCTACACCTTC. Protein product: CASSPLDRVVGGYTF.

The gene calls are TRBV5-1 and TRBJ1-1; 7 bases are shared with TRBD1. Germline V gene sequence: CDR1 SGHRS, CDR2 YFSETQ. The V gene end was trimmed by 4 bases and the J gene end by 1 base; junction bases not matched to a gene: 1. This CDR3 contains 13 residues. The CDR3 coding sequence is TGCGCCAGCAGCAGACAGGGGAACACTGAAGCTTTCTTT. It specifies CASSRQGNTEAFF.

The V and J genes are TRBV7-9 and TRBJ1-1; D perhaps matches TRBD1 (6 bases). The CDR3 sequence is 17 residues long. Looked up from germline, CDR1 is SEHNR and CDR2 is FQNEAQ (reference sequence). Trimming removed 2 bases at V and 1 base at J, with 17 bases between. The CDR3, as DNA: TGTGCCAGCAGCTTATCAGGCAGGGGAGATTGGAACACTGAAGCTTTCTTT. It encodes CASSLSGRGDWNTEAFF.

This sequence joins TRBV29-1 and TRBJ2-3, with 13 positions matching TRBD2. This CDR3 has 15 amino acids. Germline V CDR1 and CDR2: SQVTM, ANQGSEA. V lost 4 bases, J lost 2 bases, and 3 bases stayed unmatched. The CDR3: CSVGTSGSPTDTQYF. CDR3 bases: TGCAGCGTTGGGACTAGCGGGAGCCCCACAGATACGCAGTATTTT.

V gene TRBV7-3 combines with J gene TRBJ2-3, with D possibly being TRBD2 (7 bases). The CDR3 has 16 amino acids. Germline V CDR1 and CDR2: SGHTA, FQGTGA. Deletions cut 4 bases from V and 6 bases from J, with 20 bases between. The CDR3 region has the DNA TGTGCCAGCAGCTCCGCCGGCGGGGGCGGAGGGGATACGCAGTATTTT. Its protein product is CASSSAGGGGGDTQYF.

The chain has TRBV15 and TRBJ1-2; D is unclear. V lost 0 bases, J lost 1 base, and 9 bases lay in between. CDR1 LNHNV and CDR2 YYDKDF come from the germline V gene (reference sequence). The CDR3 consists of 15 residues. The CDR3 loop reads CATSRELRDNYGYTF. CDR3 nucleotides: TGTGCCACCAGCAGAGAGTTGAGAGATAACTATGGCTACACCTTC.

The chain employs TRBV6-1 and TRBJ2-7; D remains unclear. The V gene lost 1 base and the J gene lost 2 bases, with 9 bases spanning the gap. The CDR3 is 14 residues long. CDR1 is MNHNS and CDR2 is SASEGT in the germline V gene. In nucleotides, the CDR3 is TGTGCCAGCAGTGAAGGGTTTACGGCCTACGAGCAGTACTTC. Protein sequence: CASSEGFTAYEQYF.

The genes are TRBV5-1 and TRBJ2-1; TRBD1 agrees at 8 bases. The ends lost 3 bases at V and 9 bases at J; junction bases unmatched: 5. This CDR3 is 13 amino acids long. Germline V gene lookup returns CDR1 SGHRS and CDR2 YFSETQ. CDR3 amino acids: CASSYSGTGEQFF. The CDR3 DNA is TGCGCCAGCAGCTATTCCGGGACAGGTGAGCAGTTCTTC.